These 15 T cell receptor beta chains share one sample of origin, sequenced in a study of blood T cell repertoires in COVID-19. Using immunoSEQ multiplex PCR, the repertoire was profiled, and TCRdb retains in-frame clones only, with some absent. The sample includes approximately 450,000 clones, around 89% of them seen just once. Sequenced: PBMCs or T cells enriched from blood (not recorded which). The receptors stem from a man aged 25 to 45 who had recovered from COVID-19.

The genes are TRBV19 and TRBJ2-4; 7 bases agree with TRBD2. The germline V gene has CDR1 LNHDA and CDR2 SQIVND (reference sequence). CDR3 length: 19 amino acids. Trimming removed 3 bases from V and 1 base from J; junction bases left unmatched: 15. This CDR3 reads CASSMGGASVSLAKNIQYF. The CDR3 DNA sequence: TGTGCCAGTAGTATGGGAGGGGCGAGTGTAAGCCTCGCCAAAAACATTCAGTACTTC.

The chain carries TRBV4-1 and TRBJ1-6; no definite D call. V shed 2 bases and J shed 0 bases, with 14 bases lying between them. Germline loops: CDR1 MGHRA, CDR2 YSYEKL. This CDR3 region has 18 residues. CDR3 sequence: CASSQRTTSSSYNSPLHF. As DNA, the CDR3 is TGCGCCAGCAGCCAACGAACGACTTCTAGCTCCTATAATTCACCCCTCCACTTT.

CDR3 sequence: CASSPRGLDEKLFF. CDR3 coding DNA: TGTGCCAGCAGTCCAAGGGGGCTAGATGAAAAACTGTTTTTT. The rearrangement links TRBV6-5 to TRBJ1-4; 7 bases fit TRBD1. This CDR3 has 14 residues. Germline lookup yields CDR1 MNHEY and CDR2 SVGAGI. V was pared by 5 bases and J by 6 bases, with 6 bases of the junction left unmatched.

The chain combines TRBV6-5 with TRBJ1-3; D gene uncertain. There are 14 residues in the CDR3. In germline, CDR1 is MNHEY, CDR2 SVGAGI. V was cut by 4 bases and J by 1 base, with 8 bases left in between. CDR3 sequence: CASSSILSGNTIYF. CDR3 DNA sequence: TGTGCCAGCAGTTCCATCCTATCTGGAAACACCATATATTTT.

The chain uses TRBV7-9 and TRBJ2-1; TRBD1 matches at 8 bases. V lost 5 bases to trimming and J lost 6 bases; unmatched junction nucleotides: 9. The CDR3 is made up of 15 amino acids. Germline V lookup: CDR1 SEHNR, CDR2 FQNEAQ (reference sequence). CDR3 sequence (DNA): TGTGCCAGCAGCACCTCAGGGGGCGCCGGCAATGAGCAGTTCTTC. Translating it yields CASSTSGGAGNEQFF.

This chain links TRBV7-2 with TRBJ2-7; maybe TRBD2 (6 bases). V lost 2 bases and J lost 2, with 13 bases in between. CDR1 and CDR2 from the germline V gene are SGHTA and FQGNSA. The CDR3 runs to 15 residues. DNA of the CDR3: TGTGCCAGCAGCTTATACCCCTCGGGGGCCTACGAGCAGTACTTC. It encodes CASSLYPSGAYEQYF. Drawing the rest from reference TRBV7-2 and TRBJ2-7, the complete variable domain is GAGVSQSPSNKVTEKGKDVELRCDPISGHTALYWYRQSLGQGLEFLIYFQGNSAPDKSGLPSDRFSAERTGGSVSTLTIQRTQQEDSAVYLCASSLYPSGAYEQYFGPGTRLTVT.

The chain employs TRBV12-5 and TRBJ1-2; no clear D. The CDR3 is 14 amino acids. V gave up 6 bases and J gave up 6 bases, with 17 bases separating them. The germline V gene encodes CDR1 LGHNT and CDR2 FRNRAP. The chain's CDR3 is CASGRGSSQDGYTF. The CDR3 DNA is TGTGCTAGTGGACGCGGGAGCTCGCAAGATGGCTACACCTTC.

V and J are TRBV12-3 or TRBV12-4 and TRBJ1-1; D is undetermined. V lost 3 bases and J lost 6, with 8 bases in between. The CDR3 runs to 12 residues. The CDR3 sequence is CASSFEDSEAFF. The CDR3, as DNA: TGTGCCAGCAGTTTCGAGGACTCTGAAGCTTTCTTT.

This clone has more than one count but fewer than ten. The J gene is TRBJ1-5, the V gene TRBV19; 7 nucleotides align to TRBD1. V lost 7 bases and J lost 4; bases outside the gene matches: 7. From germline, CDR1 is LNHDA and CDR2 SQIVND (reference sequence). This CDR3 comprises 14 residues. CDR3 sequence: CASKTGAGNQPQHF. DNA of the CDR3: TGTGCCAGTAAAACAGGGGCGGGAAATCAGCCCCAGCATTTT.

The chain combines TRBV12-5 with TRBJ1-3; 7 positions agree with TRBD1. The CDR3 length is 16 residues. The germline V gene has CDR1 LGHNT and CDR2 FRNRAP. Trimming removed 6 bases from V and 4 bases from J; junction bases left unmatched: 12. The DNA of the CDR3 is TGTGCTAGTGGACCGAAGGAGGGGGCGAGGGGAAACACCATATATTTT. This translates into CASGPKEGARGNTIYF.

CDR3 loop: CASRTDRGGWAGELFF. The CDR3 DNA sequence: TGTGCCAGCAGAACCGACAGGGGGGGTTGGGCCGGGGAGCTGTTTTTT. V gene TRBV5-4 combines with J gene TRBJ2-2, with 9 bases that match TRBD1. The CDR3 consists of 16 residues. From germline, CDR1 is SGHNT and CDR2 YYREEE (reference sequence). Trimming took 5 bases from V and 6 from J; bases not matched to a gene: 11.

V is TRBV11-2 and J is TRBJ2-7; D is undetermined. The germline V and J ends were trimmed by 3 bases and 1 base, with 7 bases remaining between them. Germline V lookup: CDR1 SGHAT, CDR2 FQNNGV. This CDR3 has 13 amino acids. The CDR3 loop reads CASSFSQSYEQYF. The CDR3, as DNA: TGTGCCAGCAGCTTTTCACAGTCCTACGAGCAGTACTTC.

The chain carries TRBV19 and TRBJ2-4; perhaps TRBD2 as D (6 bases). CDR1 and CDR2 (germline): LNHDA, SQIVND (reference sequence). The CDR3 runs to 17 residues. The V and J ends lost 0 bases and 6 bases respectively, with 18 bases between them. The CDR3 region is CASSIDGAQGGGNIQYF. DNA of the CDR3: TGTGCCAGTAGTATAGATGGAGCGCAGGGAGGTGGAAACATTCAGTACTTC.

The chain carries TRBV28 and TRBJ2-7, with TRBD2 as a possible D gene (6 bases). This CDR3 is built from 14 residues. V gave up 4 bases and J gave up 4 bases, with 14 bases separating them. Germline values: CDR1 MDHEN, CDR2 SYDVKM. CDR3 DNA: TGTGCCAGCAGTTCCACCCGGGGGAGGTACGAGCAGTACTTC. Translated: CASSSTRGRYEQYF. Full variable domain (outside the CDR3, taken from reference TRBV28 and TRBJ2-7): DVKVTQSSRYLVKRTGEKVFLECVQDMDHENMFWYRQDPGLGLRLIYFSYDVKMKEKGDIPEGYSVSREKKERFSLILESASTNQTSMYLCASSSTRGRYEQYFGPGTRLTVT.

The V and J genes are TRBV27 and TRBJ2-1; 11 bases are a match to TRBD2. J was trimmed by 8 bases and V by 5 bases; bases with no gene match: 8. Germline values: CDR1 MNHEY, CDR2 SMNVEV (reference sequence). CDR3 size: 15 residues. This CDR3 is CASSLGALAGDEQFF. Written as DNA, the CDR3 is TGTGCCAGCAGTCTGGGGGCACTAGCGGGAGATGAGCAGTTCTTC.